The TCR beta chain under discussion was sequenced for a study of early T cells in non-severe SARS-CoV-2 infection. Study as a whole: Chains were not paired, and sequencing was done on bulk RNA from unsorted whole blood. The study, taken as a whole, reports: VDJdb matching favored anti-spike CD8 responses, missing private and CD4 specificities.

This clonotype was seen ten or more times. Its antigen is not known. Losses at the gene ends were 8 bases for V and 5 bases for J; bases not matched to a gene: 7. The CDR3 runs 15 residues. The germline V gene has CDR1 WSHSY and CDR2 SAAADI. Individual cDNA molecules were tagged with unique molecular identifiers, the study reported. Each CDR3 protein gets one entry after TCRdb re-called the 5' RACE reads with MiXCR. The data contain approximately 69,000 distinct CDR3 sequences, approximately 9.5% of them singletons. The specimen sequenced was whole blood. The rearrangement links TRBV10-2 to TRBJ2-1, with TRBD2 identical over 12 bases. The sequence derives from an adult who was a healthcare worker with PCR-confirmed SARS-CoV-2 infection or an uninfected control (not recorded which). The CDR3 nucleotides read TGCGCCAGCTTTCCGACTAGCGGGGGCAACAATGAGCAGTTCTTC. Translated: CASFPTSGGNNEQFF.